This passage covers 29 T cell receptor beta chains from one sample sequenced in a study of blood T cell repertoires in COVID-19. Clones were sequenced by immunoSEQ multiplex PCR, and TCRdb holds only the in-frame ones, with some missing. The sample carries about 130,000 clones, roughly 86% recorded once. The source material was peripheral blood. The receptors were sampled from a woman aged 70-85 years with COVID-19, enrolled during active disease.

The CDR3, as DNA: TGTGCCAGCAGCTTAGAGGGGGGGCGAGGGGAAAAACTGTTTTTT. Translating gives CASSLEGGRGEKLFF. The chain couples TRBV11-2 to TRBJ1-4; D possibly corresponds to TRBD1 (6 bases). V gave up 0 bases and J gave up 8 bases, with 13 bases separating them. The V gene's germline CDR1 is SGHAT and CDR2 FQNNGV. The CDR3 consists of 15 residues.

In this sample, this clone turned up a few times. The chain links TRBV2 to TRBJ1-4; no definite D call. Trimming stripped 7 bases from V and 2 bases from J, with 11 bases between. The V gene's germline CDR1 is SNHLY and CDR2 FYNNEI. This CDR3 region has 14 residues. As DNA, the CDR3 is TGTGCCAGCACGGTACGGGTTACTAATGAAAAACTGTTTTTT. Translated: CASTVRVTNEKLFF.

This rearrangement joins TRBV2 to TRBJ2-1, with 10 bases identical to TRBD2. This CDR3 is built from 18 residues. Germline V gene sequence: CDR1 SNHLY, CDR2 FYNNEI. Unmatched junction bases numbered 14, after V lost 5 bases and J lost 4 bases. The CDR3 DNA follows: TGTGCCAGCAGTACGCTAGCGGGGGCGTCACACACTTACAATGAGCAGTTCTTC. Translating it yields CASSTLAGASHTYNEQFF.

V and J are TRBV2 and TRBJ1-2; 8 bases are shared with TRBD1. CDR1 is SNHLY, CDR2 FYNNEI, per germline. V lost 9 bases to trimming and J lost 4 bases; unmatched junction nucleotides: 1. This CDR3 has 11 amino acids. Here the CDR3 DNA reads TGTGCCAGTGGACAGGGCTATGGCTACACCTTC. It encodes CASGQGYGYTF.

The gene calls are TRBV18 and TRBJ1-5, with D possibly TRBD1 on 5 matching bases. The CDR3 sequence is 16 residues long. Germline CDR1 and CDR2: KGHSH and LQKENI. V shed 4 bases and J shed 1 base, with 14 bases lying between them. The CDR3 DNA reads TGTGCCAGCTCACAAACGGGGGTTACGAGCAATCAGCCCCAGCATTTT. Protein product: CASSQTGVTSNQPQHF.

The rearrangement uses TRBV5-1 and TRBJ1-5, with 8 bases fitting TRBD1. The CDR3 is 15 amino acids. J was trimmed by 4 bases and V by 2 bases; bases with no gene match: 5. CDR1 is SGHRS and CDR2 is YFSETQ in the germline V gene. In DNA, the CDR3 is TGCGCCAGCAGCTTTGGACAGGGCAGGAATCAGCCCCAGCATTTT. This codes for CASSFGQGRNQPQHF. Looking up the rest from reference TRBV5-1 and TRBJ1-5 gives the full variable domain: KAGVTQTPRYLIKTRGQQVTLSCSPISGHRSVSWYQQTPGQGLQFLFEYFSETQRNKGNFPGRFSGRQFSNSRSEMNVSTLELGDSALYLCASSFGQGRNQPQHFGDGTRLSIL.

The chain couples TRBV25-1 to TRBJ1-3, with D unclear. The CDR3 has 17 residues. The V end lost 4 bases, the J end lost 0 bases, and 16 bases lay between the germline ends. Germline V lookup: CDR1 MGHDK, CDR2 SYGVNS. CDR3 coding DNA: TGTGCCAGCAGTGCCCACCAGACTTCCCGCTCTGGAAACACCATATATTTT. The encoded protein is CASSAHQTSRSGNTIYF.

V gene TRBV19 combines with J gene TRBJ2-4, with unresolved D. Germline CDR1 reads LNHDA; CDR2 reads SQIVND (reference sequence). The length of the CDR3 is 14 residues. V lost 4 bases, J lost 3 bases, and 10 bases lay in between. CDR3 sequence reads: CASSNPGDKNIQYF. The DNA for the CDR3 is TGTGCCAGTAGTAATCCGGGTGACAAAAACATTCAGTACTTC.

The rearrangement joins TRBV18 to TRBJ2-2, with 7 bases aligning to TRBD2. CDR1 and CDR2 from the germline V gene are KGHSH and LQKENI. Trimming cost V 2 bases and J 5 bases; bases outside gene matches: 2. The CDR3 is 14 amino acids. CDR3 DNA: TGTGCCAGCTCACCAACTAGCGATACCGGGGAGCTGTTTTTT. It is translated as CASSPTSDTGELFF.

As DNA, the CDR3 is TGTGCCAGCAGCCGCTCCGCGGCTAGCTCCTACGAGCAGTACTTC. It yields the protein CASSRSAASSYEQYF. This chain connects TRBV7-9 to TRBJ2-7; no clear D gene. The CDR3 sequence is 15 residues long. V dropped 5 bases and J dropped 0 bases, with 14 bases sitting between them. Germline loops: CDR1 SEHNR, CDR2 FQNEAQ (reference sequence). Filled out from reference TRBV7-9 and TRBJ2-7, the complete variable domain reads DTGVSQNPRHKITKRGQNVTFRCDPISEHNRLYWYRQTLGQGPEFLTYFQNEAQLEKSRLLSDRFSAERPKGSFSTLEIQRTEQGDSAMYLCASSRSAASSYEQYFGPGTRLTVT.

The chain joins TRBV7-3 to TRBJ2-1, with 9 bases aligning to TRBD1. The CDR3 contains 14 residues. Germline-derived CDR1 and CDR2 are SGHTA and FQGTGA. V lost 5 bases and J lost 4; bases outside the gene matches: 3. CDR3 residues: CASSPGQGYNEQFF. DNA for the CDR3: TGTGCCAGCAGCCCCGGACAGGGGTACAATGAGCAGTTCTTC.

The DNA for the CDR3 is TGTGCCAGTAAATTTGGCGGGGACACCGGGGAGCTGTTTTTT. This codes for CASKFGGDTGELFF. V usage is TRBV19 and J usage is TRBJ2-2, with D tentatively TRBD2 (6 bases). The length of the CDR3 is 14 residues. Per germline, CDR1 LNHDA and CDR2 SQIVND (reference sequence). The ends were cut back, 7 bases at V and 3 bases at J, with 12 bases in the middle. The entire variable domain, with the rest obtained from reference TRBV19 and TRBJ2-2, is as follows: DGGITQSPKYLFRKEGQNVTLSCEQNLNHDAMYWYRQDPGQGLRLIYYSQIVNDFQKGDIAEGYSVSREKKESFPLTVTSAQKNPTAFYLCASKFGGDTGELFFGEGSRLTVL.

CDR3 loop: CASSYSTGGADEKLFF. The CDR3 region has the DNA TGTGCCAGCAGTTACTCAACTGGGGGGGCTGATGAAAAACTGTTTTTT. V gene TRBV6-5 combines with J gene TRBJ1-4; a possible D gene is TRBD1 (6 bases). The germline V and J ends were trimmed by 0 bases and 6 bases, with 14 bases remaining between them. Germline loops: CDR1 MNHEY, CDR2 SVGAGI. The CDR3 totals 16 residues.

CDR3 in DNA: TGTGCCAGCACCTCGATGGGCGCAGGAAACATTCAGTACTTC. It is translated as CASTSMGAGNIQYF. The rearrangement joins TRBV6-5 to TRBJ2-4; no reliable D call. This CDR3 contains 14 residues. The germline V and J ends were trimmed by 7 bases and 6 bases, with 16 bases remaining between them. Germline V CDR1 and CDR2: MNHEY, SVGAGI.

The gene calls are TRBV3-1 (or the pseudogene TRBV3-2) and TRBJ2-1; 7 bases line up with TRBD2. Germline values: CDR1 LGHDT, CDR2 YNNKEL (reference sequence). J gave up 3 bases and V 2 bases, and 4 bases lay outside the gene matches. The CDR3 loop spans 15 amino acids. CDR3 protein: CASSQSPGGYNEQFF. For the CDR3, the DNA is TGTGCCAGCAGCCAAAGTCCGGGGGGCTACAATGAGCAGTTCTTC.

The chain has TRBV27 and TRBJ2-7, with 10 bases that match TRBD2. This CDR3 comprises 16 residues. V shed 3 bases, J shed 4 bases, and the junction held 9 bases outside the gene matches. Germline V gives CDR1 MNHEY, CDR2 SMNVEV (reference sequence). CDR3 DNA: TGTGCCAGCAGTTTCCTCGGGACTAGCGAAGGTTACGAGCAGTACTTC. This codes for CASSFLGTSEGYEQYF.

The chain has TRBV7-8 and TRBJ1-1; a possible D gene is TRBD1 (6 bases). This CDR3 region has 14 residues. The germline V gene encodes CDR1 SGHVS and CDR2 FQNEAQ. V lost 3 bases to trimming and J lost 1 base, with 9 bases between them. The CDR3 bases are TGTGCCAGCAGCTTTGCCAGGGGGAACACTGAAGCTTTCTTT. This gives the protein CASSFARGNTEAFF.

The rearrangement joins TRBV30 to TRBJ1-2, with D possibly matching TRBD1 (6 bases). The length of the CDR3 is 12 residues. Between the trimmed V and J ends, which lost 4 bases and 8 bases, there was a span of 14 bases. CDR1 and CDR2 from the germline V gene are GTSNPN and SVGIG (reference sequence). The CDR3 coding sequence is TGTGCCTGGACCCCGCCCACAGGGGGCTACACCTTC. This encodes CAWTPPTGGYTF.

The chain employs TRBV13 and TRBJ1-1, with TRBD1 as a possible D gene (5 bases). The CDR3 contains 16 residues. Germline lookup yields CDR1 PRHDT and CDR2 FYEKMQ (reference sequence). Trimming removed 2 bases at V and 0 bases at J, with 13 bases between. CDR3 in DNA: TGTGCCAGCAGCTTAAGACAGCCACTAATGAACACTGAAGCTTTCTTT. Its translation: CASSLRQPLMNTEAFF.

The CDR3 nucleotides read TGCAGCGTTGTTGTAGCCACCGGGGGCAATCAGCCCCAGCATTTT. It yields the protein CSVVVATGGNQPQHF. The chain employs TRBV29-1 and TRBJ1-5; D gene unclear. The V end was cut by 4 bases, the J end by 2 bases, with 15 bases between. Germline CDR1 and CDR2: SQVTM and ANQGSEA. The CDR3 runs 15 residues. The full variable domain, completed using reference TRBV29-1 and TRBJ1-5, is SAVISQKPSRDICQRGTSLTIQCQVDSQVTMMFWYRQQPGQSLTLIATANQGSEATYESGFVIDKFPISRPNLTFSTLTVSNMSPEDSSIYLCSVVVATGGNQPQHFGDGTRLSIL.

The chain uses TRBV6-6 and TRBJ1-5; D not certain. V dropped 6 bases and J dropped 1 base, with 10 bases sitting between them. CDR3 length: 14 amino acids. Per the germline V gene, CDR1 is MNHNY and CDR2 is SVGAGI (reference sequence). The CDR3 sequence is CASSRDRSNQPQHF. CDR3 bases: TGTGCCAGCAGCCGGGATCGAAGCAATCAGCCCCAGCATTTT.

This chain links TRBV7-9 with TRBJ1-2, with 7 bases aligning to TRBD1. The CDR3 length is 16 residues. V shed 5 bases and J 3 bases; nucleotides not matched to a gene: 12. CDR1 SEHNR and CDR2 FQNEAQ come from the germline V gene (reference sequence). The CDR3 region is CASSPDRALQDYGYTF. CDR3 coding DNA: TGTGCCAGCAGCCCAGACAGGGCCCTGCAAGACTATGGCTACACCTTC.

This clone has only one observation. This chain uses TRBV9 with TRBJ2-2; 10 nucleotides agree with TRBD2. Germline CDR1 and CDR2: SGDLS and YYNGEE. V shed 3 bases and J 3 bases; nucleotides not matched to a gene: 5. The CDR3 contains 16 residues. CDR3 amino acids: CASSALTSGDTGELFF. The CDR3 DNA reads TGTGCCAGCAGCGCACTAACTAGCGGGGACACCGGGGAGCTGTTTTTT.

The genes are TRBV10-3 and TRBJ1-5; unclear D gene. Germline V gene data show CDR1 as ENHRY and CDR2 as SYGVKD. Trimming shortened V by 2 bases and J by 7 bases, and 12 bases separated the two germline ends. This CDR3 is 14 amino acids long. The chain's CDR3 is CAISEPGGSQPQHF. DNA of the CDR3: TGTGCCATCAGTGAGCCGGGAGGGAGCCAGCCCCAGCATTTT.

The rearrangement joins TRBV7-9 to TRBJ2-5, with D uncertain. Looked up from germline, CDR1 is SEHNR and CDR2 is FQNEAQ (reference sequence). The CDR3 has 14 residues. V lost 0 bases to trimming and J lost 1 base, with 6 bases between them. CDR3 protein: CASSLARSQETQYF. The CDR3, as DNA: TGTGCCAGCAGCTTAGCCAGGTCCCAAGAGACCCAGTACTTC.

The chain carries TRBV5-1 and TRBJ2-7; maybe TRBD2 (6 bases). V was cut by 2 bases and J by 2 bases, with 11 bases left in between. The length of the CDR3 is 14 residues. In germline, CDR1 is SGHRS, CDR2 YFSETQ. Here the CDR3 reads CASSLAGRTYEQYF. CDR3 in DNA: TGCGCCAGCAGCTTAGCGGGCCGGACCTACGAGCAGTACTTC.

V and J are TRBV15 and TRBJ2-3; 8 nucleotides agree with TRBD2. Unmatched junction bases numbered 12, after V lost 0 bases and J lost 1 base. Germline V gene data show CDR1 as LNHNV and CDR2 as YYDKDF (reference sequence). The CDR3 contains 19 residues. This CDR3 reads CATSRDMAVGAGGTDTQYF. CDR3 DNA sequence: TGTGCCACCAGCAGAGATATGGCCGTGGGAGCGGGGGGCACAGATACGCAGTATTTT.

The V call is TRBV6-1, the J call TRBJ2-7, with TRBD2 matching over 7 bases. V gave up 0 bases and J gave up 3 bases; unmatched junction bases: 8. The germline V gene has CDR1 MNHNS and CDR2 SASEGT. This CDR3 comprises 16 residues. The CDR3 DNA sequence: TGTGCCAGCAGTGAAGCGCTTCTGCGGGGGAACTACGAGCAGTACTTC. Its translation: CASSEALLRGNYEQYF.

The chain employs TRBV11-3 and TRBJ2-1; a weak D match, TRBD1 (6 bases). Trimming took off 2 bases at V and 2 bases at J, with 10 bases between the two ends. CDR1 is SGHNT and CDR2 is YENEEA in the germline V gene. The CDR3 runs to 15 residues. The CDR3 sequence is CASSLTGTPYNEQFF. CDR3 in DNA: TGTGCCAGCAGCTTAACAGGGACGCCCTACAATGAGCAGTTCTTC. Full variable domain (rest looked up from reference TRBV11-3 and TRBJ2-1): EAGVVQSPRYKIIEKKQPVAFWCNPISGHNTLYWYLQNLGQGPELLIRYENEEAVDDSQLPKDRFSAERLKGVDSTLKIQPAELGDSAVYLCASSLTGTPYNEQFFGPGTRLTVL.